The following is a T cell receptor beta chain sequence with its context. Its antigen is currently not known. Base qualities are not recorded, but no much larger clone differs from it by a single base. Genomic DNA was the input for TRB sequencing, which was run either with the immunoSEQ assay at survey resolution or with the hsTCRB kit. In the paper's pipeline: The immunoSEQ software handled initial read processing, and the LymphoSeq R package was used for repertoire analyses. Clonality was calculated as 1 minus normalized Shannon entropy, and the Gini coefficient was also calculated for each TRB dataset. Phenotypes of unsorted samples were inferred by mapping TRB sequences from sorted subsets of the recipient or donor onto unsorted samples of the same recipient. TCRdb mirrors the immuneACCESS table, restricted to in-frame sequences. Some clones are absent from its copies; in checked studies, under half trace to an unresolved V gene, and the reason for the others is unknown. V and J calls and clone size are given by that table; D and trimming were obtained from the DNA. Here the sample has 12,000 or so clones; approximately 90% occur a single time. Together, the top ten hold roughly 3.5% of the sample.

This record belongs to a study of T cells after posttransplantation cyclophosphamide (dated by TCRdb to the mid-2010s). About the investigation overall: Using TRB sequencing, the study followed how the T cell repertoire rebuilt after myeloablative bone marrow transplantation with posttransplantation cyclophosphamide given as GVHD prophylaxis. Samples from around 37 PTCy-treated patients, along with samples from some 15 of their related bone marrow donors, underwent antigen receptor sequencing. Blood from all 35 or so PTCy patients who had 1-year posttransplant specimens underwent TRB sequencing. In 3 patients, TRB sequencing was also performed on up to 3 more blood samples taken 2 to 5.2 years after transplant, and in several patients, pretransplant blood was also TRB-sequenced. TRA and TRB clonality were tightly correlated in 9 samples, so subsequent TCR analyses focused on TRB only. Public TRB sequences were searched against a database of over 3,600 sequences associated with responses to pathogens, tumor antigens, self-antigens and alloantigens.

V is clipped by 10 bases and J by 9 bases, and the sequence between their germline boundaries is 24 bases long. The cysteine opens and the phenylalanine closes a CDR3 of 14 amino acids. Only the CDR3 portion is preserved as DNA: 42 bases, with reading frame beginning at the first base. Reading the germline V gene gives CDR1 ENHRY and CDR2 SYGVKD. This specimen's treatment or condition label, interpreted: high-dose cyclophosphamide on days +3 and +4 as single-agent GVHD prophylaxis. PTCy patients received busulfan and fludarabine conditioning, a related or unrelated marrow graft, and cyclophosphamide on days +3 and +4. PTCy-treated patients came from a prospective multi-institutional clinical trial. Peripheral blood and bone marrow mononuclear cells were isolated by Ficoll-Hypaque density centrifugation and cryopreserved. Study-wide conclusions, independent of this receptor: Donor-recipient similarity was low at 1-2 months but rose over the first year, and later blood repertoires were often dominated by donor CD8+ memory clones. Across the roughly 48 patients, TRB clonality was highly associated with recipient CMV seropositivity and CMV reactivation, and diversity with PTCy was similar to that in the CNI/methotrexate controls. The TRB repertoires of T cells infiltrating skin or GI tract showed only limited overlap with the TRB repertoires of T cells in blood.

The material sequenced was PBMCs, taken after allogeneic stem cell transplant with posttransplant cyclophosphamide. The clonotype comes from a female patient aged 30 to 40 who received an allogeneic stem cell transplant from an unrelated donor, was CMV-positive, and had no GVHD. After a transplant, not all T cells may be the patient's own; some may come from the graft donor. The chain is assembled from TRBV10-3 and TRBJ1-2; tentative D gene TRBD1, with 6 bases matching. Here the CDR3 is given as CATHQTGTPLRYTF. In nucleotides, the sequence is TGTGCCACCCACCAAACAGGGACGCCATTGCGCTACACCTTC.